The table lists the clone carrying this T cell receptor (beta chain) with a count of one. This specimen comes from a study of blood T cell repertoires in COVID-19. On the study more broadly: Both acute and convalescent COVID-19 samples were obtained from the United States, Italy and Spain. T cells, B-cell-depleted T cells, or PBMCs supplied cDNA or gDNA.

Everyone who took part was roughly 18 to 89 years old, and they came from about 25 US areas. Two negative PCRs, clearance, or symptom resolution had been documented for recovered Cohort 3 donors. CDR3 length: 16 residues. From germline, CDR1 is MGHRA and CDR2 YSYEKL. J lost 8 bases, V lost 3 bases, and 11 bases had no gene match. Assay: immunoSEQ multiplex PCR; the TCRdb copy retains only in-frame clones and omits some. Of some 150,000 clones in the sample, about 91% were seen once. Sequenced input: PBMCs or T cells enriched from blood (not recorded which). The gene calls are TRBV4-1 and TRBJ2-3, with 10 bases fitting TRBD2. The clonotype was recovered from a woman between 18 and 29 years old who had recovered from COVID-19. CDR3 in amino acids: CASSHRLAGGSGTQYF. The CDR3 region has the DNA TGCGCCAGCAGCCATCGCTTAGCGGGAGGCTCCGGTACGCAGTATTTT.